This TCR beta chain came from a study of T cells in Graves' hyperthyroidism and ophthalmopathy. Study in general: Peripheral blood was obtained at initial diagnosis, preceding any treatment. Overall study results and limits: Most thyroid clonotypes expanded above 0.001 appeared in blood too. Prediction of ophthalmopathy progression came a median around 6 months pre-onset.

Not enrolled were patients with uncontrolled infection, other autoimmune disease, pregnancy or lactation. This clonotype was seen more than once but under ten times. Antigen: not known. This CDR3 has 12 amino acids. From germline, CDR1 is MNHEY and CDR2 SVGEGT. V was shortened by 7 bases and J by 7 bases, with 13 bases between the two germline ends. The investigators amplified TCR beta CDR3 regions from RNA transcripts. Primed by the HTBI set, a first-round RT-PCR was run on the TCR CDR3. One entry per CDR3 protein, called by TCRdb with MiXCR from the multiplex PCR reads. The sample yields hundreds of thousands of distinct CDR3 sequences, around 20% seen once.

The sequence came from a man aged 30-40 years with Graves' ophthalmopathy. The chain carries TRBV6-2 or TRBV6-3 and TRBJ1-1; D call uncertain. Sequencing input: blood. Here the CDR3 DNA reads TGTGCCAGCACCCCAGAGCTGGGTGAAGCTTTCTTT. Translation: CASTPELGEAFF.